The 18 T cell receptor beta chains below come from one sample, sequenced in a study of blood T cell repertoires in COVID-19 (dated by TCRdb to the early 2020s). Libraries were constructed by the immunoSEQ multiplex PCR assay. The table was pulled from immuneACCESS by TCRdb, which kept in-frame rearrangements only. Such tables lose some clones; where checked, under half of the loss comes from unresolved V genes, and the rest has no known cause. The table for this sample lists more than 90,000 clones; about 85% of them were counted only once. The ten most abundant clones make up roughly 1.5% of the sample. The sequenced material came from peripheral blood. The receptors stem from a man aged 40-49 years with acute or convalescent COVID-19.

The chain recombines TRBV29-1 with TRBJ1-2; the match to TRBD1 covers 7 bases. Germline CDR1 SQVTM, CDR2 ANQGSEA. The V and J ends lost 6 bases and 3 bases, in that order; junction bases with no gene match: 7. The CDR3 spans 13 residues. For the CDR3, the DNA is TGCAGCGTGTACAGGGGCGGATACTATGGCTACACCTTC. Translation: CSVYRGGYYGYTF.

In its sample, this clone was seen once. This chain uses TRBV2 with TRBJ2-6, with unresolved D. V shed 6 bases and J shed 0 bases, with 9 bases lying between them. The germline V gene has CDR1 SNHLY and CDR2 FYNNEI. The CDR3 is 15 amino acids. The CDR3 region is CASSPLGSGANVLTF. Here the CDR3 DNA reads TGTGCCAGCAGCCCCCTCGGCTCTGGGGCCAACGTCCTGACTTTC.

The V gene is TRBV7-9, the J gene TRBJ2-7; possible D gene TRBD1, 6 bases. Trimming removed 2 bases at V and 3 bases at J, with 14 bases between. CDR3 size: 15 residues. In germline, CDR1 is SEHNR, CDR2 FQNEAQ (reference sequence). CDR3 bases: TGTGCCAGCAGCTTACCCGGCGGCAGGGGCTACGAGCAGTACTTC. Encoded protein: CASSLPGGRGYEQYF.

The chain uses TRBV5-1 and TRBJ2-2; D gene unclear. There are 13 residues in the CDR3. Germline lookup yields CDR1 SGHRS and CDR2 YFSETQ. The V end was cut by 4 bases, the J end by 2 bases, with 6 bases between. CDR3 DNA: TGCGCCAGCAGCGCGGCAAACACCGGGGAGCTGTTTTTT. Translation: CASSAANTGELFF.

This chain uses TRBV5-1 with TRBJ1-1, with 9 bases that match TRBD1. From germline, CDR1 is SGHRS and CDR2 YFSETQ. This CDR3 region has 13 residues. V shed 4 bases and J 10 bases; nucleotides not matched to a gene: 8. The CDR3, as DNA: TGCGCCAGCAGCCGGACAGGGGCGGTTGGAGCTTTCTTT. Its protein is CASSRTGAVGAFF.

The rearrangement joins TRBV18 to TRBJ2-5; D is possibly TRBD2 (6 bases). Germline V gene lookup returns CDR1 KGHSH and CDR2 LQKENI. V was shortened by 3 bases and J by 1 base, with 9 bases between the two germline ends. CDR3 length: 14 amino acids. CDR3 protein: CASSPRGIQETQYF. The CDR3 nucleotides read TGTGCCAGCTCACCCCGGGGGATCCAAGAGACCCAGTACTTC. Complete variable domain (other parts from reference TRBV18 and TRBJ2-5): NAGVMQNPRHLVRRRGQEARLRCSPMKGHSHVYWYRQLPEEGLKFMVYLQKENIIDESGMPKERFSAEFPKEGPSILRIQQVVRGDSAAYFCASSPRGIQETQYFGPGTRLLVL.

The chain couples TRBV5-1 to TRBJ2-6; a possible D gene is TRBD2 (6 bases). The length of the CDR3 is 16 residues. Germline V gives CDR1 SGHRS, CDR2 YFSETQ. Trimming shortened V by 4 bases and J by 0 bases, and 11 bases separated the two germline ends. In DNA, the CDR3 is TGCGCCAGCAGCCCGGGACTCCGCTCTGGGGCCAACGTCCTGACTTTC. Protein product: CASSPGLRSGANVLTF.

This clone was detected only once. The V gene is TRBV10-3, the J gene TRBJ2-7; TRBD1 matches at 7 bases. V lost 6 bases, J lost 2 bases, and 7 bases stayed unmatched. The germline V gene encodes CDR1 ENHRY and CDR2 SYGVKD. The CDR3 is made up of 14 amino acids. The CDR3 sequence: CAISGQALPYEQYF. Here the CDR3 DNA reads TGTGCCATCAGCGGACAGGCGCTACCCTACGAGCAGTACTTC.

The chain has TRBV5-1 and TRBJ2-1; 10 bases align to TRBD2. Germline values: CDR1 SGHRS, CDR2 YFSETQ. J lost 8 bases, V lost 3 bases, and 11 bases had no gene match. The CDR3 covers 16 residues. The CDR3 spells CASSWTLAGGPYEQFF. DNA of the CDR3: TGCGCCAGCAGCTGGACCTTAGCGGGAGGCCCCTATGAGCAGTTCTTC.

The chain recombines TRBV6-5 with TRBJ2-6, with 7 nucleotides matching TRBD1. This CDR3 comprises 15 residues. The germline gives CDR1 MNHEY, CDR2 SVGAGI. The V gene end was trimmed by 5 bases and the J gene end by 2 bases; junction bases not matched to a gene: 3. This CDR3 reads CASSTGTAGANVLTF. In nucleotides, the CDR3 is TGTGCCAGCAGTACTGGGACAGCTGGGGCCAACGTCCTGACTTTC.

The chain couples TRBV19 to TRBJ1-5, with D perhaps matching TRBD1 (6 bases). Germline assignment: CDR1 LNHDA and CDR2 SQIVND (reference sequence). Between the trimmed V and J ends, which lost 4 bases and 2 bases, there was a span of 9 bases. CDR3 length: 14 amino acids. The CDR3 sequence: CASSRAGGNQPQHF. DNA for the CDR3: TGTGCCAGTAGTAGAGCAGGGGGCAATCAGCCCCAGCATTTT.

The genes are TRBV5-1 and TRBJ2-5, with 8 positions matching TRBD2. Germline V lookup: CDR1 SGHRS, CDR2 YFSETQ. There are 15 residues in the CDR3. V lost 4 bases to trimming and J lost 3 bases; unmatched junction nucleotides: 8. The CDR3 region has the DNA TGCGCCAGCAGCCGCGCACCGGGACTAGAAGAGACCCAGTACTTC. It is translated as CASSRAPGLEETQYF.

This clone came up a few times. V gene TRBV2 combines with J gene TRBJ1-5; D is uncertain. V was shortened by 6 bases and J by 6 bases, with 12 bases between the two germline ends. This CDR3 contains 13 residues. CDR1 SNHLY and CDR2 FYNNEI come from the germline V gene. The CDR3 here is CASRTQAGQPQHF. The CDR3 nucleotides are TGTGCCAGCAGGACCCAGGCGGGTCAGCCCCAGCATTTT.

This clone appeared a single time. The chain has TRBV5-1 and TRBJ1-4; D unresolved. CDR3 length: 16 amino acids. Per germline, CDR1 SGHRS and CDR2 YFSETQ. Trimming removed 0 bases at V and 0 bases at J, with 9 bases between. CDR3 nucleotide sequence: TGCGCCAGCAGCTTGGACAGACCCGCAACTAATGAAAAACTGTTTTTT. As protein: CASSLDRPATNEKLFF.

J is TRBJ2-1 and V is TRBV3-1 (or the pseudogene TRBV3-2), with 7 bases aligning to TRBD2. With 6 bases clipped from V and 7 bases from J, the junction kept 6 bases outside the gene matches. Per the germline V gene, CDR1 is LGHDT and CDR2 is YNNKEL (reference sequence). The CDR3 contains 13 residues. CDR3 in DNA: TGTGCCAGCAGTCTACTAGCGACTAATGAGCAGTTCTTC. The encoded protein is CASSLLATNEQFF.

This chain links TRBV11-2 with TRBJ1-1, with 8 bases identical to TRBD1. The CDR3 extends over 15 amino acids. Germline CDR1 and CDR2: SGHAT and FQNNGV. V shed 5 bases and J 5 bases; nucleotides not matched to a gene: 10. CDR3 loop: CASSPSTGAVTEAFF. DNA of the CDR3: TGTGCCAGCAGCCCCTCGACAGGGGCGGTTACTGAAGCTTTCTTT.

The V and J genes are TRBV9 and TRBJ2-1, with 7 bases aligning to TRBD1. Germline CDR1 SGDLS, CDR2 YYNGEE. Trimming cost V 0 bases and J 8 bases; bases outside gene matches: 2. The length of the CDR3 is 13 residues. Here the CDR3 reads CASSVDRGHEQFF. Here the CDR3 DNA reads TGTGCCAGCAGCGTAGACAGGGGACATGAGCAGTTCTTC. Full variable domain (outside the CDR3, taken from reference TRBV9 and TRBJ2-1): DSGVTQTPKHLITATGQRVTLRCSPRSGDLSVYWYQQSLDQGLQFLIQYYNGEERAKGNILERFSAQQFPDLHSELNLSSLELGDSALYFCASSVDRGHEQFFGPGTRLTVL.

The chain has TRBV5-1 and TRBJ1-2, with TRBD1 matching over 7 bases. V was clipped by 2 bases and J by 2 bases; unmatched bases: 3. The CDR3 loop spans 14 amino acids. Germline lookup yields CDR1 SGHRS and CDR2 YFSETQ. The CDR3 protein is CASSLPQGNYGYTF. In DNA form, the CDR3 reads TGCGCCAGCAGCTTACCACAGGGGAACTATGGCTACACCTTC.